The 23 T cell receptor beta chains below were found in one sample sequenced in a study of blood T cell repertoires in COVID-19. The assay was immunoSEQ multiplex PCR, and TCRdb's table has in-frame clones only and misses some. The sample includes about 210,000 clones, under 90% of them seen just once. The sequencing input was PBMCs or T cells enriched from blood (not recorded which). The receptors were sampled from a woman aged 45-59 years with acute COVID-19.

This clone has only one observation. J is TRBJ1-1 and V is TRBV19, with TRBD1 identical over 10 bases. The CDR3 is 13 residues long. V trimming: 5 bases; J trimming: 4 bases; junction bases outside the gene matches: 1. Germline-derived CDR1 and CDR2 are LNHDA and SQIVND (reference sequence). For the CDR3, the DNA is TGTGCCAGTAGTTGGACAGGGGGCACTGAAGCTTTCTTT. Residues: CASSWTGGTEAFF.

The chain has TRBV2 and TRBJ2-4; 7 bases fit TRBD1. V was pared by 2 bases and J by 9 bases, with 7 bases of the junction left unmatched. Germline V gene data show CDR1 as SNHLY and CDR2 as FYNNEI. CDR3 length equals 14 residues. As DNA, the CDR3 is TGTGCCAGCAGTGAACTTGACAGGGTGTTCATTCAGTACTTC. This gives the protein CASSELDRVFIQYF.

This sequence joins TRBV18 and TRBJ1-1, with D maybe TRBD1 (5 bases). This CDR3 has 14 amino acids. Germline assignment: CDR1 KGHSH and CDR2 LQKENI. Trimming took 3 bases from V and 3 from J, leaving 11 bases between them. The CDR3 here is CASSPKGLDTEAFF. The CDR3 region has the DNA TGTGCCAGCTCACCCAAGGGGCTAGACACTGAAGCTTTCTTT. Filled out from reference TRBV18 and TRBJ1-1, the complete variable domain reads NAGVMQNPRHLVRRRGQEARLRCSPMKGHSHVYWYRQLPEEGLKFMVYLQKENIIDESGMPKERFSAEFPKEGPSILRIQQVVRGDSAAYFCASSPKGLDTEAFFGQGTRLTVV.

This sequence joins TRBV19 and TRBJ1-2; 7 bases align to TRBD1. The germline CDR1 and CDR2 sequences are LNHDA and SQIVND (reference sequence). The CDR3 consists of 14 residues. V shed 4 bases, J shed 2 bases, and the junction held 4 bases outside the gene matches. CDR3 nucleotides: TGTGCCAGTAGTACCCAGGGGGAGAACTATGGCTACACCTTC. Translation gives CASSTQGENYGYTF.

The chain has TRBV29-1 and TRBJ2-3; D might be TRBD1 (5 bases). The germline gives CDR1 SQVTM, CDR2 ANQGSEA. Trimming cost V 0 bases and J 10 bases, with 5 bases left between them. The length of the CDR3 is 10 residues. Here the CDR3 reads CSVEDRAQYF. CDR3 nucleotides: TGCAGCGTTGAAGACAGGGCGCAGTATTTT.

Here the CDR3 DNA reads TGCGCCAGCAGCTCCCGAGGGGAGGGCGACTACGAGCAGTACTTC. Residues: CASSSRGEGDYEQYF. The chain combines TRBV4-3 with TRBJ2-7, with TRBD2 matching over 7 bases. Germline CDR1 and CDR2: LGHNA and YSLEER. V shed 5 bases and J 3 bases; nucleotides not matched to a gene: 10. The CDR3 extends over 15 amino acids.

The CDR3 spells CASSFRGGWNQPQHF. In DNA, the CDR3 is TGTGCCAGCAGTTTTCGGGGGGGTTGGAATCAGCCCCAGCATTTT. The chain combines TRBV28 with TRBJ1-5, with D possibly TRBD1 on 5 matching bases. Germline CDR1 and CDR2: MDHEN and SYDVKM. Trimming shortened V by 3 bases and J by 4 bases, and 13 bases separated the two germline ends. The CDR3 runs 15 residues.

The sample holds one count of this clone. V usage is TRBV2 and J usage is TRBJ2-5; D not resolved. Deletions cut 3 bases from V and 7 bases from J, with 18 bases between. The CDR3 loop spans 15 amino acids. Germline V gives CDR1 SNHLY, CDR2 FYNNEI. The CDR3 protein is CASSDSGLVFVTQYF. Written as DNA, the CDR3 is TGTGCCAGCAGTGATTCTGGTCTAGTATTCGTGACCCAGTACTTC.

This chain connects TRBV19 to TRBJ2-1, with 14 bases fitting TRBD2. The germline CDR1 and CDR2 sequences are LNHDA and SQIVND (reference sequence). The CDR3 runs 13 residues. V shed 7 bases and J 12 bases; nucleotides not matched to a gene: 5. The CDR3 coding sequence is TGTGCCAGTAATTCGGGACTAGCGGGAGTGCAGTTCTTC. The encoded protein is CASNSGLAGVQFF.

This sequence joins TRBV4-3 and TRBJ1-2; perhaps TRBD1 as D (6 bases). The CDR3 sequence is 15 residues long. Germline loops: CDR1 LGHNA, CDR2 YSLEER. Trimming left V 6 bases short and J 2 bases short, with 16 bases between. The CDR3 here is CASSLGLTGNYGYTF. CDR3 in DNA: TGCGCCAGCAGTTTGGGCCTAACAGGGAACTATGGCTACACCTTC.

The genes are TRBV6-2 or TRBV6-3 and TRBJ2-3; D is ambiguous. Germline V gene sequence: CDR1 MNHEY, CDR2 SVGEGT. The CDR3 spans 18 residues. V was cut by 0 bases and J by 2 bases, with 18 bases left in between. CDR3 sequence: CASSYSPEVRLITDTQYF. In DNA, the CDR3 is TGTGCCAGCAGTTACTCTCCTGAAGTCAGGCTTATCACAGATACGCAGTATTTT.

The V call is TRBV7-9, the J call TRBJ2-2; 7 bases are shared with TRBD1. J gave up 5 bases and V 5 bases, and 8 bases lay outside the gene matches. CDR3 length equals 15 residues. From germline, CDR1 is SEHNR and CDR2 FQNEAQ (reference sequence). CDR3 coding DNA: TGTGCCAGCAGCGCTAACACAGGGGAAACCGGGGAGCTGTTTTTT. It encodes CASSANTGETGELFF.

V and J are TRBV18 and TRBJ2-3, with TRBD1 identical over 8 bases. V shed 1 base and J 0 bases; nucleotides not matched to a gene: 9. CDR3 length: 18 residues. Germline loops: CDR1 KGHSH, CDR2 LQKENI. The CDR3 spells CASSPLRGQGGSTDTQYF. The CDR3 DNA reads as TGTGCCAGCTCACCACTAAGAGGACAGGGCGGGAGCACAGATACGCAGTATTTT. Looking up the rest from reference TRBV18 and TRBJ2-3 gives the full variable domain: NAGVMQNPRHLVRRRGQEARLRCSPMKGHSHVYWYRQLPEEGLKFMVYLQKENIIDESGMPKERFSAEFPKEGPSILRIQQVVRGDSAAYFCASSPLRGQGGSTDTQYFGPGTRLTVL.

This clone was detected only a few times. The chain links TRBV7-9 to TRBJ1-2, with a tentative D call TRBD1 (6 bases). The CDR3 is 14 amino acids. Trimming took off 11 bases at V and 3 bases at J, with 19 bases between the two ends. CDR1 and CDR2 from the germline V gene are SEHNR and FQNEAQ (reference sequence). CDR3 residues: CAGEGGAGDYGYTF. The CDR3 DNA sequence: TGTGCCGGGGAGGGGGGCGCCGGTGACTATGGCTACACCTTC.

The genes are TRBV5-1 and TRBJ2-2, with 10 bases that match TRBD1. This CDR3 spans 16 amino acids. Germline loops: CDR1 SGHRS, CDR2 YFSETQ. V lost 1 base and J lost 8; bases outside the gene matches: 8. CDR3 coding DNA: TGCGCCAGCAGCTTGCCCGGGACAGGGGACGTAGGGGAGCTGTTTTTT. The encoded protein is CASSLPGTGDVGELFF.

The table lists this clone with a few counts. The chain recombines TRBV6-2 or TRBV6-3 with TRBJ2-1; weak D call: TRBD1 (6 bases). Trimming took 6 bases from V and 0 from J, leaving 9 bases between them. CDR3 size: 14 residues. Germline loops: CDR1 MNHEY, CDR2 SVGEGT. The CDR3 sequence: CASSQGHSYNEQFF. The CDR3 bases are TGTGCCAGCAGCCAGGGACACTCCTACAATGAGCAGTTCTTC.

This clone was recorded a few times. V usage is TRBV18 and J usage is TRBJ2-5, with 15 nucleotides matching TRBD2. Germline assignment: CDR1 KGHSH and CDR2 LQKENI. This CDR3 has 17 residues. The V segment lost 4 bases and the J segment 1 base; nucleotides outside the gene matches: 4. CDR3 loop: CASSRLGLAGGQETQYF. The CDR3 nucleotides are TGTGCCAGCTCACGATTGGGACTAGCGGGAGGCCAAGAGACCCAGTACTTC.

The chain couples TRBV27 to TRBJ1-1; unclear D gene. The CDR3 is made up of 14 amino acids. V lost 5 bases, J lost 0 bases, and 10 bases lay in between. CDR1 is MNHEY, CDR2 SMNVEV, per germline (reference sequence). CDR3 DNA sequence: TGTGCCAGCAGTATGAGACACATGAACACTGAAGCTTTCTTT. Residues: CASSMRHMNTEAFF.

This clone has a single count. CDR3 loop: CASSLSPSADTDTQYF. In DNA, the CDR3 is TGTGCCAGCAGCTTATCTCCTAGCGCAGACACAGATACGCAGTATTTT. The chain links TRBV11-2 to TRBJ2-3; the D gene is possibly TRBD2 (6 bases). Looked up from germline, CDR1 is SGHAT and CDR2 is FQNNGV. There are 16 residues in the CDR3. V lost 2 bases and J 2 bases, leaving 14 bases between the germline ends.

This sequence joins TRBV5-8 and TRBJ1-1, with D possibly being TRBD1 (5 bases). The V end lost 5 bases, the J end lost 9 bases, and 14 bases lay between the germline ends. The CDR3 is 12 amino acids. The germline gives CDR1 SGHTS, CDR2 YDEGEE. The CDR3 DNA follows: TGTGCCAGCAGATTGATCTCAGGGAAAGCTTTCTTT. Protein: CASRLISGKAFF.

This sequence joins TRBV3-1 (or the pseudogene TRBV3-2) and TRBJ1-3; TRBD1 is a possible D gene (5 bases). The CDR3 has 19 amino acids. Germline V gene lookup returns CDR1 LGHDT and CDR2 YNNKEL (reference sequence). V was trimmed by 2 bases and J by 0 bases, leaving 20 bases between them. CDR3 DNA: TGTGCCAGCAGCCAATCCTCAGGGATCCCCTTCCTCTCTGGAAACACCATATATTTT. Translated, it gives CASSQSSGIPFLSGNTIYF.

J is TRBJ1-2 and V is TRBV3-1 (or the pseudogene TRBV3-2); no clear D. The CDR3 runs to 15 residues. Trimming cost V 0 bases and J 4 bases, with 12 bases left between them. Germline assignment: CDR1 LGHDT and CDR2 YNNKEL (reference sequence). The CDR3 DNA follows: TGTGCCAGCAGCCAAGAGGAAGCAGCGACCTATGGCTACACCTTC. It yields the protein CASSQEEAATYGYTF.

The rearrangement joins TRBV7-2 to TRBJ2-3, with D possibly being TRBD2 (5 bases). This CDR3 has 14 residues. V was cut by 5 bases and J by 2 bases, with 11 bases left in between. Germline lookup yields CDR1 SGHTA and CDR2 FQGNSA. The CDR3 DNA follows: TGTGCCAGCAGCGTTAGTCGGGACACAGATACGCAGTATTTT. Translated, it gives CASSVSRDTDTQYF. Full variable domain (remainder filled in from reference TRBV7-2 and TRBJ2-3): GAGVSQSPSNKVTEKGKDVELRCDPISGHTALYWYRQSLGQGLEFLIYFQGNSAPDKSGLPSDRFSAERTGGSVSTLTIQRTQQEDSAVYLCASSVSRDTDTQYFGPGTRLTVL.